This T cell receptor beta chain was sequenced in a study of blood T cell repertoires in COVID-19. The table came from immunoSEQ multiplex PCR; TCRdb's copy has only in-frame clones and leaves some out. The sample has about 250,000 clones; 86% are singletons. Germline CDR1 is MDHEN and CDR2 is SYDVKM. The CDR3 sequence is 13 residues long. V lost 2 bases and J lost 4, with 7 bases in between. This chain connects TRBV28 to TRBJ2-3, with D possibly being TRBD1 (5 bases). This clonotype originated in an elderly woman with COVID-19, enrolled during active disease. Sequenced input: peripheral blood. The CDR3 here is CASSLRQPDTQYF. CDR3 nucleotide sequence: TGTGCCAGCAGTTTAAGACAGCCAGATACGCAGTATTTT.